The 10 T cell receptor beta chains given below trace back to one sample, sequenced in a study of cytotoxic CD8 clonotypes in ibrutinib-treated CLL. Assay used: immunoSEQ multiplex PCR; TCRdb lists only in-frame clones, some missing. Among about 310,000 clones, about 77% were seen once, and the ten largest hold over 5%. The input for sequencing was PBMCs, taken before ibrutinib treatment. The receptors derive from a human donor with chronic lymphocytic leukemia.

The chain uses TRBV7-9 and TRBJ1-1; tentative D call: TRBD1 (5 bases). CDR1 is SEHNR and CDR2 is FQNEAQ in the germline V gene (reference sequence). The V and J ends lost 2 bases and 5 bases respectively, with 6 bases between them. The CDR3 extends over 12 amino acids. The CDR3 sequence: CASSLSGTEAFF. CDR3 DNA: TGTGCCAGCAGCTTATCAGGGACTGAAGCTTTCTTT. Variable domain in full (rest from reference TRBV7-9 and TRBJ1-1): DTGVSQNPRHKITKRGQNVTFRCDPISEHNRLYWYRQTLGQGPEFLTYFQNEAQLEKSRLLSDRFSAERPKGSFSTLEIQRTEQGDSAMYLCASSLSGTEAFFGQGTRLTVV.

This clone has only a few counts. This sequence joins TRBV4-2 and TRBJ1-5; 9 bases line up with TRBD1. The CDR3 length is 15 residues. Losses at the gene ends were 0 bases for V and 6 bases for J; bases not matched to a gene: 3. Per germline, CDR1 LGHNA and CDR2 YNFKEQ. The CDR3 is CASSQETGGPQPQHF. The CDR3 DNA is TGTGCCAGCAGCCAAGAGACAGGGGGACCTCAGCCCCAGCATTTT.

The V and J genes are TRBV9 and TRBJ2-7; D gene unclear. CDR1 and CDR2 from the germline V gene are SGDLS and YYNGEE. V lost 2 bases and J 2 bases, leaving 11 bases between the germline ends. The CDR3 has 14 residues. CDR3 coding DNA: TGTGCCAGCAGCGTTCAGGAGAGACCCTACGAGCAGTACTTC. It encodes CASSVQERPYEQYF.

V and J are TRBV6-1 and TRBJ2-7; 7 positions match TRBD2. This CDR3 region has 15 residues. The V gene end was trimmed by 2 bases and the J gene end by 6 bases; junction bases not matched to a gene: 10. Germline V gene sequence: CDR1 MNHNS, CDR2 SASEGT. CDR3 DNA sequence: TGTGCCAGCAGTGAAATAGCGGGCGCCCTTGGCGAGCAGTACTTC. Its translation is CASSEIAGALGEQYF.

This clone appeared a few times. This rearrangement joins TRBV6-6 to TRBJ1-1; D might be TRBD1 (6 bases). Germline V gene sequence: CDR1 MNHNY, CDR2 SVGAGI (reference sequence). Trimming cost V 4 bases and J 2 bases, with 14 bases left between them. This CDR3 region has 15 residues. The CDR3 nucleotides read TGTGCCAGCAGTTTCTCGGGGGGCACAAACACTGAAGCTTTCTTT. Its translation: CASSFSGGTNTEAFF.

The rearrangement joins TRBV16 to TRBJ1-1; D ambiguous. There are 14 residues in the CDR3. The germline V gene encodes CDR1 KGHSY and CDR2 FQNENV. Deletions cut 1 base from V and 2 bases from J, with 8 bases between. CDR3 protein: CASSQYRTNTEAFF. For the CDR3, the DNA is TGTGCCAGCAGCCAATATAGAACTAACACTGAAGCTTTCTTT.

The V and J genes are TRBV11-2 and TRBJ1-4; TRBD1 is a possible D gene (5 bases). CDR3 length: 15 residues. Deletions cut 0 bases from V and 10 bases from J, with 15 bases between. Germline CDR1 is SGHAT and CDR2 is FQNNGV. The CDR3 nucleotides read TGTGCCAGCAGCTTAGATCTAGGCAGGGTAGGAAAACTGTTTTTT. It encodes CASSLDLGRVGKLFF.

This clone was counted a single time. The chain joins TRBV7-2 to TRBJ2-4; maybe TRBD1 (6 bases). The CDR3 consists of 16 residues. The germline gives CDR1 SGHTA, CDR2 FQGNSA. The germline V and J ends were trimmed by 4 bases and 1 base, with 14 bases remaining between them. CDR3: CASSSTGYWAKNIQYF. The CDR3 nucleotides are TGTGCCAGCAGCTCGACAGGCTATTGGGCCAAAAACATTCAGTACTTC. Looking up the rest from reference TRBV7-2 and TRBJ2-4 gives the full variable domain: GAGVSQSPSNKVTEKGKDVELRCDPISGHTALYWYRQSLGQGLEFLIYFQGNSAPDKSGLPSDRFSAERTGGSVSTLTIQRTQQEDSAVYLCASSSTGYWAKNIQYFGAGTRLSVL.

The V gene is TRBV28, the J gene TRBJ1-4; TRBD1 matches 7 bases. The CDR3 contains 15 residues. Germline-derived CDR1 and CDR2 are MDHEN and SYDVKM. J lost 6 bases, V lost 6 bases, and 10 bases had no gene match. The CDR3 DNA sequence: TGTGCCAGCAGAGGACAGGAGGTCCTTCATGAAAAACTGTTTTTT. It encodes CASRGQEVLHEKLFF.

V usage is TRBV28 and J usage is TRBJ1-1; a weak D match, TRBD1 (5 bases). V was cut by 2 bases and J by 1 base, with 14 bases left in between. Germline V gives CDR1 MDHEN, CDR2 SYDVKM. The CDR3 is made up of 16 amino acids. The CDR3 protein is CASSLLISGPNTEAFF. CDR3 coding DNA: TGTGCCAGCAGTTTACTAATATCAGGGCCGAACACTGAAGCTTTCTTT.